The clone carrying this TCR beta chain appeared once. With a much larger clone just one base away, this may be a read error. Methods described previously, with TCR primers listed, were used for bulk TCR libraries. From the PCR reads, TCRdb called clonotypes with MiXCR, one entry per CDR3 protein. The table lists about 53,000 distinct CDR3 sequences, roughly a third of them singletons. The data belong to a study of molecular identifiers for immune sequencing clone quantification. CDR3 size: 14 residues. V lost 6 bases and J lost 9, with 21 bases in between. Germline assignment: CDR1 MGHDK and CDR2 SYGVNS.

The chain is built from TRBV25-1 and TRBJ2-7; tentatively, D is TRBD2 (5 bases). This receptor was identified in a human donor in good health. Some libraries in this study had Jurkat cell RNA spiked in. The sequencing input was naive CD8+ T cells from blood, with Jurkat cell RNA spiked in. Subset denoted: FACS-sorted CD8+CD4-CCR7+CD45RA+ naive T cells. CDR3: CASSHPSLAHAQYF. In nucleotides, the CDR3 is TGTGCCAGCAGCCACCCGAGTCTAGCCCACGCGCAGTACTTC.